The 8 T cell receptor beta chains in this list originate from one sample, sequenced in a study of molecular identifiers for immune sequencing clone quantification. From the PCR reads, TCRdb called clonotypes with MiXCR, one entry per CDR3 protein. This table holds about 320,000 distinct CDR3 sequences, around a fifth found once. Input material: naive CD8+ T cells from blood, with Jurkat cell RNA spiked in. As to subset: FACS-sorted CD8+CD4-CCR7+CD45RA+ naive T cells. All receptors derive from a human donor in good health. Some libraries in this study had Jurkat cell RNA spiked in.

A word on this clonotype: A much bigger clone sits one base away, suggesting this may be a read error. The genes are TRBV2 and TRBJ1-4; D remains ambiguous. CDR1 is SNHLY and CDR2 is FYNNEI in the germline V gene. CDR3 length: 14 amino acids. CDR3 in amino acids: CASTVGPANEKPFF. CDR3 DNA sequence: TGTGCCAGCACCGTTGGGCCTGCTAATGAAAAACCGTTTTTT.

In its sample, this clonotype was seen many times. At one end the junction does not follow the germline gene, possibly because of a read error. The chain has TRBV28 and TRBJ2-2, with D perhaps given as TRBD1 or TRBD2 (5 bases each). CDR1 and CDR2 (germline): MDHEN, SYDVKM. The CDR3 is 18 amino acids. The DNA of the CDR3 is TGTGCCAGCAGACCCGCTCGGGACCCCCGATCGAACGCCGGGGAGCTGTTTTTT. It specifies CASRPARDPRSNAGELFF.

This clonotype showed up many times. The CDR3 sequence is CASSQARQGAYEQYF. The CDR3 region has the DNA TGCGCCAGCAGCCAAGCAAGGCAGGGGGCCTACGAGCAGTACTTC. J is TRBJ2-7 and V is TRBV4-3; TRBD1 aligns across 7 bases. Germline V CDR1 and CDR2: LGHNA, YSLEER. This CDR3 region has 15 residues. With 1 base clipped from V and 2 bases from J, the junction kept 5 bases outside the gene matches.

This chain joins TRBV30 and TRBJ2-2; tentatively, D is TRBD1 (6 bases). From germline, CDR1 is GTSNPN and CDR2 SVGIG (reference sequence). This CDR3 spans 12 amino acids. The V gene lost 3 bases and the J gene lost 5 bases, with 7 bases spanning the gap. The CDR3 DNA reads TGTGCCTGGAGCACAGGGACCGGGGAGCTGTTTTTT. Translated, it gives CAWSTGTGELFF.

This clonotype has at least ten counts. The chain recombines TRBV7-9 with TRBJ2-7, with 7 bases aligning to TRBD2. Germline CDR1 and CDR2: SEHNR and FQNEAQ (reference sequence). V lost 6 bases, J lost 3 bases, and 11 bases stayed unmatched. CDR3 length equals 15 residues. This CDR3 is CASSNPGTTNYEQYF. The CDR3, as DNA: TGTGCCAGCAGTAACCCCGGGACTACAAACTACGAGCAGTACTTC.

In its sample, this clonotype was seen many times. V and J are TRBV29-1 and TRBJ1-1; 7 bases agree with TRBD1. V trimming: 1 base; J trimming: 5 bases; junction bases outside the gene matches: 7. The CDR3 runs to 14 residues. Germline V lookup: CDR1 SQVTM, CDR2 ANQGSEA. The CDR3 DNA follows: TGCAGCGTTGAAGCAAAGACAGGGATAACTGAAGCTTTCTTT. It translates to CSVEAKTGITEAFF.

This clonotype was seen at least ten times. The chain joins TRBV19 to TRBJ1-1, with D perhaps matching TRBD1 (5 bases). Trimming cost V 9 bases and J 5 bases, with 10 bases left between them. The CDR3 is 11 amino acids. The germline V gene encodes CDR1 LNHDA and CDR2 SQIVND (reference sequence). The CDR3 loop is CASLWGTEAFF. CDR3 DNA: TGTGCCAGCCTCTGGGGGACTGAAGCTTTCTTT. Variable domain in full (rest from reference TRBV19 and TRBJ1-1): DGGITQSPKYLFRKEGQNVTLSCEQNLNHDAMYWYRQDPGQGLRLIYYSQIVNDFQKGDIAEGYSVSREKKESFPLTVTSAQKNPTAFYLCASLWGTEAFFGQGTRLTVV.

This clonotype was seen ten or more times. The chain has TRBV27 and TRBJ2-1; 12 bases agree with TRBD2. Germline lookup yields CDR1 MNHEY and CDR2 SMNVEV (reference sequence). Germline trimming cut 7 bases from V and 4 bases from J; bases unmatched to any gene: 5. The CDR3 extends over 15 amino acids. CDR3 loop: CASTPGTSGYNEQFF. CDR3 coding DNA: TGTGCCAGCACCCCCGGGACTAGCGGGTACAATGAGCAGTTCTTC.